This T cell receptor (beta chain) was documented in a study of T-cell memory formation after mild COVID-19. Study results and caveats: Several responding clones turned up in pre-infection memory, indicating that cross-reactive memory may have taken part. While clones contracting from day 15 to 85 were balanced between CD4 and CD8, later expanders leaned CD4+.

CDR3 length equals 12 residues. Deletions cut 4 bases from V and 10 bases from J, with 13 bases between. The germline CDR1 and CDR2 sequences are KGHSH and LQKENI. Concerning this clonotype: Its antigen remains unknown.

Researchers used 5'RACE with constant-segment primers to make TCR alpha and TCR beta cDNA libraries that carry sample barcodes and UMIs. TCRdb reprocessed the 5' RACE reads with MiXCR, giving one entry per CDR3 protein. The sample lists about 400,000 distinct CDR3 sequences, around 22% occurring once. V is TRBV18 and J is TRBJ1-1; a possible D gene is TRBD1 (6 bases). Sequencing used PBMCs or a T cell subset sorted from them (not recorded which). This TCR came from an adult woman who had mild COVID-19 (a few samples of this study predate the infection). Cell type and time point are not known. The CDR3 nucleotides read TGTGCCAGCTCACAGAACAGGGAAGGAGCTTTCTTT. This codes for CASSQNREGAFF.